The present entry profiles one TCR beta chain with its context. Its matching antigen is unknown. The record originates from a study of cytomegalovirus exposure and HLA in healthy donors. Study-wide points: A few CMV-associated chains were confirmed in vitro to be specific for CMV antigens.

The PCR was carried out with 60 Vbeta primers and 13 Jbeta primers. Sequenced by immunoSEQ multiplex PCR; TCRdb stores in-frame clones only, minus some. The sample includes more than 55,000 clones, roughly 80% of them seen just once. The clonotype comes from a human donor in good health. Sequencing was done on a sample of PBMCs.

CDR3 sequence: CASTSGRAGEETQYF. The CDR3 DNA sequence: TGTGCCAGTACTAGCGGGAGGGCGGGCGAAGAGACCCAGTACTTC. The chain employs TRBV19 and TRBJ2-5; 12 bases agree with TRBD2. Germline V lookup: CDR1 LNHDA, CDR2 SQIVND (reference sequence). After removal of 7 bases from V and 3 bases from J, the junction contained 6 bases not matched to a gene. The CDR3 spans 15 residues.